Listed below are T cell receptor beta chains from one sample, sequenced in a study of response to subunit inactivated influenza vaccine. One entry per CDR3 protein, called by TCRdb with MiXCR from the RT-PCR reads. There are a few hundred thousand distinct CDR3 sequences in the sample; approximately 7.2% occur only once, and roughly 13% lies in the top ten. This specimen consisted of PBMCs from blood, obtained about 23 months after vaccination. The receptors shown here come from a man in his fifties or sixties who received an inactivated influenza vaccine. CDR3s include the opening cysteine and the closing phenylalanine or tryptophan. Each record gives: V gene, clone size, J gene, D gene, CDR3 DNA, CDR3 protein. A D gene is named only where the DNA matches it firmly. Some rows mark clone size as missing; the rest say once, few, many or name a class of expanded clone.

>TRBV5-1|many|TRBJ2-1|TRBD2
TGCGCCAGCAGCTTGAGCGGGGACCTGGGTGAGCAGTTCTTC
CASSLSGDLGEQFF
>TRBV20-1|NA|TRBJ1-1|TRBD1
TGCAGTGCGGAAAAGACAGGGGTGAACACTGAAGCTTTCTTT
CSAEKTGVNTEAFF
>TRBV5-6|many|TRBJ2-7|NA
TGTGCCAGCAGCCTGAGGGCGTCCTACGAGCAGTACTTC
CASSLRASYEQYF
>TRBV12-3/TRBV12-4|many|TRBJ1-2|NA
TGTGCCAGCAGTCTAGGAGCCTATGGCTACACCTTC
CASSLGAYGYTF
>TRBV21-1|few|TRBJ1-2|NA
TGTGCCAGCAGTTCTTGGGACAATGGCTACACCTTC
CASSSWDNGYTF
>TRBV9|many|TRBJ2-5|TRBD2
TGTGCCAGCAGCCCCAGAGGACTAGCGGTAGAGACCCAGTACTTC
CASSPRGLAVETQYF
>TRBV19|NA|TRBJ1-6|TRBD1
TGTGCCAGTACTATGGACAGGACTAATTCACCCCTCCACTTT
CASTMDRTNSPLHF
>TRBV5-1|NA|TRBJ2-2|NA
TGCGCCAGCAGCTTGGCCGAGGGTCGGCTGTTTTTT
CASSLAEGRLFF
>TRBV11-3|many|TRBJ2-3|NA
TGTGCCAGCAGCTTAGGGTACAGTACTAGCACAGATACGCAGTATTTT
CASSLGYSTSTDTQYF
>TRBV20-1|few|TRBJ2-7|NA
TGCAGTGCTAGTGGCTCGAACATTCGGCACTTC
CSASGSNIRHF
>TRBV11-1|NA|TRBJ2-1|NA
TGTGCCAGCAGCCCCTCAGGATCCCCGACAGCTCAATACAATGAGCAGTTCTTC
CASSPSGSPTAQYNEQFF
>TRBV15|few|TRBJ2-7|NA
TGTGCCACCAAGCAGGGCCCATCAGGGGAGCAGTACTTC
CATKQGPSGEQYF
>TRBV12-3/TRBV12-4|few|TRBJ2-1|NA
TGTGCCAGCAGGACAAGCCTAGGAGGGATGACCTACAATGAGCAGTTCTTC
CASRTSLGGMTYNEQFF
>TRBV5-1|few|TRBJ2-7|TRBD1
TGCGCCAGCAGCACCTCGGCGACAGGGTACGAGCAGTACTTC
CASSTSATGYEQYF
>TRBV27|few|TRBJ2-3|NA
TGTGCCAGCAGTTTTCGAAGCTGGGTTGGCTTGAGGGGCACAGATACGCAGTATTTT
CASSFRSWVGLRGTDTQYF